This T cell receptor beta chain was identified during a study of T cells in Graves' hyperthyroidism and ophthalmopathy. Study-level results: A model using 13 V-J features told ophthalmopathy apart from stable hyperthyroidism.

This clonotype showed up just a few times. As yet, its antigen is unknown. What was amplified from RNA transcripts were TCR beta CDR3 regions. A first-round RT-PCR of the TCR CDR3 used the HTBI primer set. TCRdb re-analysed the multiplex PCR reads in MiXCR, keeping a single row per CDR3 protein. The sample records approximately 700,000 distinct CDR3 sequences, about 16% being singletons. Patients aged 18 to 65 had newly diagnosed hyperthyroidism lasting under 2 months. Patients were excluded because of uncontrolled infection, other autoimmune disease, pregnancy or lactation. Diagnoses were established using clinical symptoms, serum thyroxine and TRAb, thyroid ultrasound and orbital computed tomography. Trimming removed 0 bases at V and 2 bases at J, with 8 bases between. Germline assignment: CDR1 DFQATT and CDR2 SNEGSKA (reference sequence). CDR3 length: 13 amino acids.

The sample comprised blood. The sequence was obtained from a man aged 18 to 35 with Graves' hyperthyroidism. The chain is built from TRBV20-1 and TRBJ2-7; D gene unclear. CDR3 DNA sequence: TGCAGTGCTAGAGATCCGCTCGCCTACGAGCAGTACTTC. Translation gives CSARDPLAYEQYF.